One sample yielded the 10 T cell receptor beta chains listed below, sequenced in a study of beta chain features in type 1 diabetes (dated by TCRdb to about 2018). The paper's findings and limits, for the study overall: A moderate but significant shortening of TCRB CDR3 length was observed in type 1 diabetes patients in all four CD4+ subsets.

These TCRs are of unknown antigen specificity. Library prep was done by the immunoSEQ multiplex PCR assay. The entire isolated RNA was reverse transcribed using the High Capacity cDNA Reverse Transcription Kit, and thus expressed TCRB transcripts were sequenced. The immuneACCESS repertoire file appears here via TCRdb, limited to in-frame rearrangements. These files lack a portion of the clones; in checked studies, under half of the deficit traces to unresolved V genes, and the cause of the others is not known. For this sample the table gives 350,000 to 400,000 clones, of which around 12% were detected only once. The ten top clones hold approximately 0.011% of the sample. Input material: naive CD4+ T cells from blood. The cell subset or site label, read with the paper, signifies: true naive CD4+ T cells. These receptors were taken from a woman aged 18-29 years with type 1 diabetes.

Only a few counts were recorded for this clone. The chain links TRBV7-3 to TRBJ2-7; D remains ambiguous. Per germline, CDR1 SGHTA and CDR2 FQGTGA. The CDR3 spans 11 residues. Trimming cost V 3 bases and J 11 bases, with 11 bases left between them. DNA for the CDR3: TGTGCCAGCAGCTTTGTACCCACGGAGTACTTC. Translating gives CASSFVPTEYF.

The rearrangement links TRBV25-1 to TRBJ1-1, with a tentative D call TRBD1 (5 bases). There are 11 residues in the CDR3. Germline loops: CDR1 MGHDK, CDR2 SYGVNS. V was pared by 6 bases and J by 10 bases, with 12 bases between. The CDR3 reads CASRQRTTAFF. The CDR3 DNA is TGTGCCAGCAGGCAAAGGACAACAGCTTTCTTT.

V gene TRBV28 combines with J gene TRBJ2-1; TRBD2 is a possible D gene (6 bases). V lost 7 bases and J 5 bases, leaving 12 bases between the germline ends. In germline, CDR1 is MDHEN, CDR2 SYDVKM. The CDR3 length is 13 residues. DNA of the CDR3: TGTGCCAGCATTTCACGGGGGAACAATGAGCAGTTCTTC. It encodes CASISRGNNEQFF.

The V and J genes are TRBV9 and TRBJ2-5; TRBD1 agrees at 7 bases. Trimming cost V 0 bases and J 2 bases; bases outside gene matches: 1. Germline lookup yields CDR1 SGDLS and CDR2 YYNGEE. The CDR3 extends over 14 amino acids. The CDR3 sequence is CASSVAGQQETQYF. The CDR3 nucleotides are TGTGCCAGCAGCGTAGCGGGACAGCAAGAGACCCAGTACTTC.

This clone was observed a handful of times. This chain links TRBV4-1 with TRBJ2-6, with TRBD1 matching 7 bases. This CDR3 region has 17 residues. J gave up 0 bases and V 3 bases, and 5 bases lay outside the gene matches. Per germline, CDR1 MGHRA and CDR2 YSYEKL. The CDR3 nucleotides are TGCGCCAGCAGCCAGACAGGGACAGTCTCTGGGGCCAACGTCCTGACTTTC. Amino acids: CASSQTGTVSGANVLTF.

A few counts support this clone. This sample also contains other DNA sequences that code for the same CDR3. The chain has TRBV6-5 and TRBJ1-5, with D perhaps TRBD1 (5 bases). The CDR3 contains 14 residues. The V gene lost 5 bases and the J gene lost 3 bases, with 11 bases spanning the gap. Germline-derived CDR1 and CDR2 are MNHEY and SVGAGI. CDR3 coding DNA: TGTGCCAGCAGTCCCGACAGCTCCAATCAGCCCCAGCATTTT. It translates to CASSPDSSNQPQHF.

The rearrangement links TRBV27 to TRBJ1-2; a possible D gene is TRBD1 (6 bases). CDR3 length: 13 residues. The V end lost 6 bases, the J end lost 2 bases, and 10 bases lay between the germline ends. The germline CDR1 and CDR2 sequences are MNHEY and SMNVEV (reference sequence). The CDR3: CASRRDINYGYTF. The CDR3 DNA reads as TGTGCCAGCAGAAGGGACATAAACTATGGCTACACCTTC.

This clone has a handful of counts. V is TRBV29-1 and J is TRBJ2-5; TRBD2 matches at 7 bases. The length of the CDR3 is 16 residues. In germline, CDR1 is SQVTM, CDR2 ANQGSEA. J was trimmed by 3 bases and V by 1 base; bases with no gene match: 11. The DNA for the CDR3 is TGCAGCGTTGAAGGAGCGCGGGGAGGGCGGGAAGAGACCCAGTACTTC. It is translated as CSVEGARGGREETQYF.

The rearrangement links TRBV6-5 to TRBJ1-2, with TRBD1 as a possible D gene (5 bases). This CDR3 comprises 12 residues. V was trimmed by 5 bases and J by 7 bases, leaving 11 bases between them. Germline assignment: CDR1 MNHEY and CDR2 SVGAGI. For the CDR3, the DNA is TGTGCCAGCAGTGACAACAGGATTGGCTACACCTTC. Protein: CASSDNRIGYTF.

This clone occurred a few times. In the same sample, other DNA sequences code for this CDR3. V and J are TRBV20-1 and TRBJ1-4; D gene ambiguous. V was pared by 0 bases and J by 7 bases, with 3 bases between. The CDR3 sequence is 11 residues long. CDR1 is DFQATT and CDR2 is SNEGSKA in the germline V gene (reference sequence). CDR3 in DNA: TGCAGTGCTAGAGACCGTGAAAAACTGTTTTTT. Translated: CSARDREKLFF.